This T cell receptor (beta chain) was captured by sequencing in a study of T cells in women clearing cervical HPV infection. About the study: Cases: HPV16-related CIN3 or worse on histology, a couple of invasive cancers. Case blood drawn at lesion detection; control blood after infection cleared.

Findings and caveats of the study: Timing of associations relative to infection is unclear; T-cell subsets were not isolated.

HPV was found by MY09/MY11 PCR and dot-blot genotyping. The CDR3 length is 14 residues. V lost 5 bases, J lost 2 bases, and 3 bases stayed unmatched. The germline CDR1 and CDR2 sequences are ENHRY and SYGVKD. Comments on this clone: Its specificity is unknown. The read gets to within 3 residues of the CDR3 end, and the germline J gene fills in the rest.

Profiling relied on immunoSEQ multiplex PCR, and the TCRdb table lists in-frame clones only, not all of them. This listing includes 25,000 to 35,000 clones. The TCR was taken from a woman between 18 and 75 years old with a cervical HPV16 infection that either progressed to CIN3+ or cleared (not recorded which). Sequencing used blood buffy coat. The V gene is TRBV10-3, the J gene TRBJ2-5; TRBD1 aligns across 9 bases. The CDR3 here is CAISSGQGQETQYF. The CDR3 bases that were read are TGTGCCATCAGTTCCGGACAGGGGCAAGAGACC.